This entry lists 5 T cell receptor beta chains sequenced from one sample in a study of cytomegalovirus exposure and HLA in healthy donors (dated by TCRdb to about 2017). Library generation was performed with the immunoSEQ multiplex PCR assay. For the multiplex PCR, a mixture combining 60 forward primers for TCR Vbeta segments and 13 reverse primers for TCR Jbeta segments was used. TCRdb limited this immuneACCESS table to in-frame rearrangements with V and J called. A share of clones is missing; checked studies link under half to unresolved V genes, and the rest is unexplained. This sample comprises 74,000 or so clones, around 77% of them detected only once. The ten largest clones take up 22% of the sample. Sequencing input: PBMCs. All receptors derive from a woman between 40 and 55 years old in good health and CMV-seropositive.

The chain is built from TRBV30 and TRBJ1-1; no clear D. Germline V gene sequence: CDR1 GTSNPN, CDR2 SVGIG (reference sequence). The CDR3 spans 14 residues. The ends were cut back, 0 bases at V and 0 bases at J, with 8 bases in the middle. This CDR3 reads CAWSVSRVNTEAFF. CDR3 in DNA: TGTGCCTGGAGTGTATCACGGGTGAACACTGAAGCTTTCTTT. Based on the CDR3 plus reference TRBV30 and TRBJ1-1, the full variable domain is SQTIHQWPATLVQPVGSPLSLECTVEGTSNPNLYWYRQAAGRGLQLLFYSVGIGQISSEVPQNLSASRPQDRQFILSSKKLLLSDSGFYLCAWSVSRVNTEAFFGQGTRLTVV.

V and J are TRBV5-4 and TRBJ2-5; 7 nucleotides agree with TRBD1. There are 13 residues in the CDR3. V dropped 4 bases and J dropped 4; count of bases not matched to a gene: 4. Germline V gives CDR1 SGHNT, CDR2 YYREEE (reference sequence). CDR3 sequence (DNA): TGTGCCAGCAGCCGGGACAGAGGAGAGACCCAGTACTTC. This gives the protein CASSRDRGETQYF.

This chain links TRBV6-6 with TRBJ2-7; a possible D gene is TRBD1 (5 bases). The CDR3 loop spans 13 amino acids. CDR1 and CDR2 (germline): MNHNY, SVGAGI (reference sequence). Trimming stripped 6 bases from V and 4 bases from J, with 13 bases between. CDR3 in DNA: TGTGCCAGCAGAGCCGACAGCCTGTACGAGCAGTACTTC. This gives the protein CASRADSLYEQYF.

This chain links TRBV30 with TRBJ1-3; D unclear. The CDR3 runs to 13 residues. Trimming stripped 0 bases from V and 4 bases from J, with 7 bases between. Germline assignment: CDR1 GTSNPN and CDR2 SVGIG (reference sequence). CDR3 in amino acids: CAWSVLIGNTIYF. CDR3 nucleotide sequence: TGTGCCTGGAGTGTACTTATCGGAAACACCATATATTTT.

The gene calls are TRBV7-2 and TRBJ2-1, with 10 positions matching TRBD2. The CDR3 totals 16 residues. Germline loops: CDR1 SGHTA, CDR2 FQGNSA. V dropped 2 bases and J dropped 4; count of bases not matched to a gene: 5. The CDR3: CASSLSRLAGYNEQFF. The CDR3 DNA is TGTGCCAGCAGCTTAAGCAGACTAGCGGGTTACAATGAGCAGTTCTTC.